This T cell receptor (beta chain) emerged from a study of T cell responses to AZD1222 COVID-19 vaccine (TCRdb year 2021). For context, the study as a whole: TCR sequencing was performed for 230 to 250 trial participants, of whom roughly 200 were given two doses of AZD1222 and approximately 25 were given two doses of MenACWY control vaccine. Enrollment into the trials was organized by age into subgroups of 18-55, 56-69 and 70-plus years, and those subgroups contained roughly 150, 30 and 60 TCR-sequenced participants, respectively.

Trimming costs V 2 bases and J 6 bases, and their ends lie 17 bases apart. CDR1 and CDR2, looked up from the germline V gene, are SGHVS and FQNEAQ. From its cysteine to its phenylalanine, the CDR3 spans 16 amino acids. Only the CDR3 DNA is retained, 48 bases long and in frame from the first base. Note on this clone: What antigen it recognizes has not been identified. The input lacks base qualities; no much larger clone sits a single base away.

Results the study describes overall, beyond this receptor: Reportedly, almost half of the unique spike-specific TCRs recognized epitopes lying outside the regions that are mutated in the B.1.351 and B.1.1.7 variants. Participants were mostly white British, with more females than males. The authors suggested clonal diversity may have been underestimated. The 56-69-year group was small, and its depth increase did not reach significance, likely because of low power. After two AZD1222 doses, spike-specific TCR breadth and depth were significantly higher than at day 0 and than in MenACWY recipients. Because no samples from the day 14 peak response were available, repertoires could be characterized only after the peak T cell response. Conclusions about previously exposed vaccinees are limited because only five to seven AZD1222 recipients were SARS-CoV-2 seropositive at baseline. CD4 TCRs associated with the vaccine covered the entire spike protein, and the dominant responses were in regions 160-218 and 743-854.

The time point label corresponds to: about 28 days (+/-7) after the second vaccine dose. Because spike-specific TCR depth and breadth did not differ between the two schedules, AZD1222 recipients who got a second dose at roughly 4 weeks were pooled with those who got a second dose at roughly 12 weeks. The vaccinee samples were drawn from two UK trials, COV001 and COV002, one of which was a single-blind randomized controlled phase 2/3 trial testing AZD1222 (ChAdOx1 nCoV-19) in healthy adults. Trial participant PBMC samples were collected at day 0 and day 28 after the second dose for TCRbeta chain sequencing. The CDR3 regions of human TCRbeta chains were analyzed by immunosequencing. The paper's data handling went like this. TCRs in the repertoires were matched against a reference library of SARS-CoV-2-specific TCRs that had been generated with the MIRA antigen-specificity platform. Breadth was defined as the fraction of unique TCRs that were SARS-CoV-2-associated. Depth was defined as the fraction of total T cells that were SARS-CoV-2-associated. Using the MIRA data, each spike-specific TCR was mapped to the spike region that the TCR reacts to and placed in a CD4 or CD8 class. Log10-transformed breadth and depth values were compared by one-way ANOVA with Sidak's multiple comparisons tests. Imported from immuneACCESS, the table was reduced by TCRdb to in-frame sequences with V and J called. These copies leave out some clones; in studies compared against another copy, an unresolved V gene accounts for under half, and the cause of the remainder is not known. Clone size and the V and J calls come from that table; the DNA yielded D and trimming. The sample has 110,000 to 150,000 clones on record, approximately 90% of them singletons. Around 1.8% of the sample is held by the ten biggest clonotypes.

The TCR originated in an adult who received the AZD1222 COVID-19 vaccine. The sample consisted of peripheral blood, taken 28 days after the second AZD1222 dose. Recombination linked TRBV7-8 to TRBJ2-1, with the D gene not confidently named. CDR3 sequence: CASSLSPATTFNEQFF. The sequenced DNA is TGTGCCAGCAGCTTATCGCCGGCCACTACATTCAATGAGCAGTTCTTC.